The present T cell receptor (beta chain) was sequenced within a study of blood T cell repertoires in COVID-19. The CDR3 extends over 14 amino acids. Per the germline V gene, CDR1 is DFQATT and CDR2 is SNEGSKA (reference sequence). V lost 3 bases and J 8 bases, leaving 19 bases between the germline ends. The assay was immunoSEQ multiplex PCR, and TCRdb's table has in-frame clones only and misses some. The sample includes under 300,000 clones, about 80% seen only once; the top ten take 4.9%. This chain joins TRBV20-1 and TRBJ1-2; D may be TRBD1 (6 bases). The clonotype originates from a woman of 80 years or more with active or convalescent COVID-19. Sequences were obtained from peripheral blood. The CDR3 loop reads CSASPRHRVGGYTF. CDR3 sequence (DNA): TGCAGTGCTAGTCCCCGGCACAGGGTGGGCGGCTACACCTTC.